This T cell receptor beta chain is drawn from a study of shared clonotypes between healthy human individuals. Study-wide context: CD4 naive and memory got three plates each, CD8 naive two, CD8 memory one. The study, taken as a whole, reports: Naive CD4 clonotypes overlapped across a few donors at roughly 5%. Investigators collected only blood, and repertoires in tissues likely differ.

The CDR3 has 15 residues. V was pared by 4 bases and J by 2 bases, with 6 bases of the junction left unmatched. CDR1 is MNHEY and CDR2 is SVGAGI in the germline V gene. Naive-designated CD8 cells lacked CD45RO, were positively enriched for CCR7, and omitted terminally differentiated effector memory CD45RA+ cells. Profiling relied on immunoSEQ multiplex PCR, and the TCRdb table lists in-frame clones only, not all of them. The sample has 2 million to 2.5 million clones; around 96% are singletons. About this clone itself: The antigen is unknown.

This sequence was found in a man aged 18 to 29 in good health. The source material was naive CD8+ T cells sorted from blood. This rearrangement joins TRBV6-5 to TRBJ2-3; 7 bases align to TRBD2. The CDR3 nucleotides read TGTGCCAGCAGTTTTCATCGGGGGGACACAGATACGCAGTATTTT. It translates to CASSFHRGDTDTQYF.